The rows below give T cell receptor beta chains drawn from one sample of a study of long-term antiretroviral therapy in people with HIV. Sequenced by immunoSEQ multiplex PCR; TCRdb stores in-frame clones only, minus some. The table includes 16,000 or so clones, 75% to 85% detected once. The sequencing here drew on unsorted PBMCs, taken 2.1 years after starting antiretroviral therapy. Every receptor here comes from a man aged 35 to 55 with HIV. CDR3s include the opening cysteine and the closing phenylalanine or tryptophan. Each record gives: clone size, J gene, D gene, V gene, CDR3 protein, CDR3 DNA. The D gene is left open where the match is weak. Part of the rows lack a size; the others show once, few, many or a class for expanded clones.

clone_size: .
j_call: TRBJ2-2
d_call: .
v_call: TRBV5-1
cdr3_aa: CASSRKIAGELFF
cdr3_nt: TGCGCCAGCAGCCGTAAGATCGCCGGGGAGCTGTTTTTT

clone_size: .
j_call: TRBJ1-5
d_call: TRBD1
v_call: TRBV4-1
cdr3_aa: CASSPREGAFQPQHF
cdr3_nt: TGCGCCAGCAGCCCGCGGGAGGGGGCGTTTCAGCCCCAGCATTTT

clone_size: .
j_call: TRBJ2-7
d_call: .
v_call: TRBV19
cdr3_aa: CASSSNRGQGGREQYF
cdr3_nt: TGTGCCAGTAGTTCAAACCGGGGGCAGGGCGGACGCGAGCAGTACTTC

clone_size: .
j_call: TRBJ1-5
d_call: TRBD1
v_call: TRBV5-1
cdr3_aa: CASSPTGGDYQPQHF
cdr3_nt: TGCGCCAGCAGCCCGACAGGGGGTGATTATCAGCCCCAGCATTTT

clone_size: .
j_call: TRBJ2-5
d_call: .
v_call: TRBV10-3
cdr3_aa: CAISEGDYQYF
cdr3_nt: TGTGCCATCAGTGAGGGGGATTACCAGTACTTC

clone_size: .
j_call: TRBJ1-1
d_call: TRBD1
v_call: TRBV6-5
cdr3_aa: CASSHYQGQPLEAFF
cdr3_nt: TGTGCCAGCAGCCACTATCAGGGACAGCCCCTAGAAGCTTTCTTT

clone_size: few
j_call: TRBJ2-7
d_call: TRBD2
v_call: TRBV5-4
cdr3_aa: CASSLGREGEYEQYF
cdr3_nt: TGTGCCAGCAGCTTGGGACGGGAGGGAGAATACGAGCAGTACTTC

clone_size: .
j_call: TRBJ2-7
d_call: .
v_call: TRBV19
cdr3_aa: CASSFGDPYEQYF
cdr3_nt: TGTGCCAGTAGTTTTGGAGACCCCTACGAGCAGTACTTC

clone_size: .
j_call: TRBJ2-2
d_call: .
v_call: TRBV27
cdr3_aa: CASSPKYGPKNTGELFF
cdr3_nt: TGTGCCAGCAGTCCCAAATACGGACCCAAGAACACCGGGGAGCTGTTTTTT

clone_size: few
j_call: TRBJ1-5
d_call: TRBD1
v_call: TRBV27
cdr3_aa: CASSSGTGWNQPQHF
cdr3_nt: TGTGCCAGCAGTTCGGGGACAGGGTGGAATCAGCCCCAGCATTTT

clone_size: once
j_call: TRBJ2-7
d_call: .
v_call: TRBV2
cdr3_aa: CASSETHEQYF
cdr3_nt: TGTGCCAGCAGTGAAACTCACGAGCAGTACTTC

clone_size: .
j_call: TRBJ1-1
d_call: .
v_call: TRBV29-1
cdr3_aa: CSVGTPGTEAFF
cdr3_nt: TGCAGCGTAGGGACACCGGGCACTGAAGCTTTCTTT

clone_size: .
j_call: TRBJ1-6
d_call: .
v_call: TRBV27
cdr3_aa: CASSPLQDYNSPLHF
cdr3_nt: TGTGCCAGCAGTCCCCTCCAGGACTATAATTCACCCCTCCACTTT

clone_size: medium-sized
j_call: TRBJ1-5
d_call: .
v_call: TRBV4-1
cdr3_aa: CASSQAATSDQPQHF
cdr3_nt: TGCGCCAGCAGCCAGGCCGCCACCTCCGATCAGCCCCAGCATTTT

clone_size: .
j_call: TRBJ2-1
d_call: TRBD1
v_call: TRBV27
cdr3_aa: CASSFGQGNYNEQFF
cdr3_nt: TGTGCCAGCAGTTTTGGACAGGGAAATTACAATGAGCAGTTCTTC

clone_size: .
j_call: TRBJ1-2
d_call: .
v_call: TRBV4-1
cdr3_aa: CASSQGTAYGYTF
cdr3_nt: TGCGCCAGCAGCCAAGGGACAGCCTATGGCTACACCTTC

clone_size: .
j_call: TRBJ1-6
d_call: .
v_call: TRBV2
cdr3_aa: CASSGDAQGSPLHF
cdr3_nt: TGTGCCAGCAGTGGGGACGCCCAGGGTTCACCCCTCCACTTT

clone_size: .
j_call: TRBJ1-2
d_call: TRBD1
v_call: TRBV4-1
cdr3_aa: CASSQDWDRGVFRGYTF
cdr3_nt: TGCGCCAGCAGCCAAGATTGGGACAGGGGTGTCTTCAGGGGCTACACCTTC

clone_size: .
j_call: TRBJ1-1
d_call: .
v_call: TRBV11-3
cdr3_aa: CASSFAGPNTEAFF
cdr3_nt: TGTGCCAGCAGCTTCGCAGGACCGAACACTGAAGCTTTCTTT

clone_size: .
j_call: TRBJ2-6
d_call: .
v_call: TRBV7-9
cdr3_aa: CASSLGQSGANVLTF
cdr3_nt: TGTGCCAGCAGCTTAGGGCAATCTGGGGCCAACGTCCTGACTTTC

clone_size: .
j_call: TRBJ1-1
d_call: .
v_call: TRBV7-9
cdr3_aa: CASSLEQGEAFF
cdr3_nt: TGTGCCAGCAGCTTAGAACAAGGGGAGGCTTTCTTT

clone_size: .
j_call: TRBJ2-7
d_call: .
v_call: TRBV6-1
cdr3_aa: CASRNYEQYF
cdr3_nt: TGTGCCAGCAGAAACTACGAGCAGTACTTC